The next 13 T cell receptor beta chains were all read from a single sample in a study of control samples from healthy donors and cancer patients. Clones were read by immunoSEQ multiplex PCR, and TCRdb kept only the in-frame ones, dropping some. The sample carries 99,000 or so clones, under 90% recorded once. Sequencing was performed on blood. These TCRs come from a woman between 45 and 60 years old in good health.

This clone has only one observation. The CDR3 nucleotides are TGTGCCTGGAGTGATTTTGGGGTAGCGAGCCCCTACGAGCAGTACTTC. It specifies CAWSDFGVASPYEQYF. The chain couples TRBV30 to TRBJ2-7; tentative D call: TRBD2 (5 bases). V lost 1 base to trimming and J lost 2 bases, with 18 bases between them. The CDR3 covers 16 residues. Germline CDR1 reads GTSNPN; CDR2 reads SVGIG (reference sequence).

The V and J genes are TRBV2 and TRBJ1-6; D gene uncertain. This CDR3 contains 14 residues. Germline assignment: CDR1 SNHLY and CDR2 FYNNEI. V was shortened by 6 bases and J by 4 bases, with 10 bases between the two germline ends. CDR3 coding DNA: TGTGCCAGCAGCCGAGACCGATATAATTCACCCCTCCACTTT. As protein: CASSRDRYNSPLHF.

The CDR3 region is CASSLPGAGSNEQFF. The CDR3 nucleotides read TGTGCCAGCAGCCTACCGGGGGCCGGGTCTAATGAGCAGTTCTTC. The chain uses TRBV4-2 and TRBJ2-1; D may match TRBD1 or TRBD2 (6 bases each). Trimming removed 4 bases from V and 7 bases from J, with 17 bases in between. Germline CDR1 is LGHNA and CDR2 is YNFKEQ. The CDR3 is 15 amino acids.

The CDR3 spells CASSEVKGDRSSYF. The CDR3 DNA reads TGTGCCAGCAGTGAAGTGAAGGGTGACAGGAGCTCCTACTTC. The V call is TRBV2, the J call TRBJ2-7, with D maybe TRBD1 (6 bases). CDR1 is SNHLY and CDR2 is FYNNEI in the germline V gene. V was cut by 1 base and J by 13 bases, with 20 bases left in between. This CDR3 spans 14 amino acids.

The rearrangement links TRBV28 to TRBJ1-4; D is undetermined. The CDR3 covers 14 residues. In germline, CDR1 is MDHEN, CDR2 SYDVKM. V was shortened by 2 bases and J by 8 bases, with 12 bases between the two germline ends. Written as DNA, the CDR3 is TGTGCCAGCAGTTTAACCCAACCCAGGGAAAAACTGTTTTTT. Its translation is CASSLTQPREKLFF. The complete variable domain, with remaining parts taken from reference TRBV28 and TRBJ1-4, reads DVKVTQSSRYLVKRTGEKVFLECVQDMDHENMFWYRQDPGLGLRLIYFSYDVKMKEKGDIPEGYSVSREKKERFSLILESASTNQTSMYLCASSLTQPREKLFFGSGTQLSVL.

The chain uses TRBV13 and TRBJ1-6; 9 bases match TRBD1. Looked up from germline, CDR1 is PRHDT and CDR2 is FYEKMQ (reference sequence). This CDR3 has 14 amino acids. Trimming at V came to 4 bases and at J to 8 bases, leaving 3 bases not matched to a gene. As DNA, the CDR3 is TGTGCCAGCAGCTCCGGGACAGGGTATTCACCCCTCCACTTT. Translating it yields CASSSGTGYSPLHF.

V gene TRBV4-1 combines with J gene TRBJ2-1, with TRBD2 as a possible D gene (5 bases). From germline, CDR1 is MGHRA and CDR2 YSYEKL. Trimming stripped 5 bases from V and 7 bases from J, with 15 bases between. The CDR3 totals 14 residues. CDR3 DNA sequence: TGCGCCAGCAGCACCGCTAGCAGTGCGAATGAGCAGTTCTTC. Translated: CASSTASSANEQFF.

This chain connects TRBV24-1 to TRBJ2-1; 9 bases align to TRBD1. This CDR3 is 16 amino acids long. Germline CDR1 reads KGHDR; CDR2 reads SFDVKD. V lost 1 base to trimming and J lost 4 bases; unmatched junction nucleotides: 4. The CDR3 DNA reads TGTGCCACCAGTGATTTTAAGGGACAGGGTTACAATGAGCAGTTCTTC. Translating gives CATSDFKGQGYNEQFF.

The CDR3 DNA reads as TGTGCCAGCAGTGAAGGGCGGGCTAACAATCAGCCCCAGCATTTT. Its translation: CASSEGRANNQPQHF. The chain couples TRBV2 to TRBJ1-5; no reliable D call. V lost 1 base to trimming and J lost 3 bases, with 10 bases between them. The CDR3 is 15 residues long. CDR1 is SNHLY and CDR2 is FYNNEI in the germline V gene.

The V call is TRBV2, the J call TRBJ1-5, with 7 bases fitting TRBD1. The V gene end was trimmed by 7 bases and the J gene end by 6 bases; junction bases not matched to a gene: 6. This CDR3 is built from 13 residues. The germline V gene encodes CDR1 SNHLY and CDR2 FYNNEI. CDR3 nucleotides: TGTGCCAGCAAGGGGGCGATAGGTCAGCCCCAGCATTTT. Its translation: CASKGAIGQPQHF.

The rearrangement links TRBV4-3 to TRBJ1-1; tentative D call: TRBD1 (6 bases). Trimming took off 0 bases at V and 11 bases at J, with 19 bases between the two ends. The CDR3 is made up of 15 amino acids. Germline CDR1 LGHNA, CDR2 YSLEER. CDR3 nucleotides: TGCGCCAGCAGCCAAGATCTAGGGGGGGGCGGCGAGGCTTTCTTT. It specifies CASSQDLGGGGEAFF.

CDR3 in DNA: TGCGCCAGCAGCCCTACCTCGATCGTCACCGGGGAGCTGTTTTTT. This sequence encodes CASSPTSIVTGELFF. The V call is TRBV5-1, the J call TRBJ2-2; D ambiguous. The CDR3 is made up of 15 amino acids. Trimming shortened V by 4 bases and J by 4 bases, and 14 bases separated the two germline ends. Germline assignment: CDR1 SGHRS and CDR2 YFSETQ.

As to this clone: An end of the junction does not agree with germline; a read error may underlie this. The rearrangement joins TRBV7-7 to TRBJ2-5, with TRBD2 matching 11 bases. Germline assignment: CDR1 SSHAT and CDR2 FNYEAQ (reference sequence). The CDR3 contains 17 residues. The CDR3 DNA is TGTGCTAGCAGCTTTTACCCTACTAGCGGGGGTGGCGAGACCCAGTACTTC. Protein sequence: CASSFYPTSGGGETQYF.